The 5 T cell receptor beta chains listed next were all sequenced from one sample in a study of shared clonotypes between healthy human individuals. As defined, naive CD8 cells were CD45RO-negative and positively selected for CCR7, with terminally differentiated effector memory CD45RA+ cells excluded. Assay: immunoSEQ multiplex PCR; the TCRdb copy retains only in-frame clones and omits some. The repertoire includes hundreds of thousands of clones, 95% to 98% of them detected once, and 0.3% sits in the top ten. The sequenced sample was naive CD8+ T cells sorted from blood. The receptors stem from a man in his thirties or forties in good health.

The sample holds a few counts of this clone. The chain has TRBV28 and TRBJ1-4, with a weak D call TRBD1 (6 bases). CDR3 length: 16 residues. Germline loops: CDR1 MDHEN, CDR2 SYDVKM. The ends were cut back, 8 bases at V and 0 bases at J, with 16 bases in the middle. DNA of the CDR3: TGTGCCAGCGCGGAAGGCAGGACAGCAACTAATGAAAAACTGTTTTTT. This encodes CASAEGRTATNEKLFF.

A few counts support this clone. The chain couples TRBV6-6 to TRBJ2-5; no definite D call. The germline CDR1 and CDR2 sequences are MNHNY and SVGAGI (reference sequence). Deletions cut 4 bases from V and 5 bases from J, with 11 bases between. The CDR3 covers 13 residues. The CDR3: CASSSPREETQYF. The CDR3 nucleotides are TGTGCCAGCAGTTCTCCCCGAGAGGAGACCCAGTACTTC.

As concerns this clone: The sample contains more than one DNA sequence encoding this CDR3. CDR3 region: CASSASGSGTGELFF. As DNA, the CDR3 is TGTGCCAGCAGCGCGAGCGGGAGTGGGACCGGGGAGCTGTTTTTT. This chain joins TRBV9 and TRBJ2-2; TRBD2 aligns across 8 bases. Germline V gene sequence: CDR1 SGDLS, CDR2 YYNGEE. This CDR3 has 15 amino acids. V dropped 3 bases and J dropped 5; count of bases not matched to a gene: 6.

The chain is built from TRBV11-2 and TRBJ2-5, with TRBD2 matching 16 bases. The V gene end was trimmed by 5 bases and the J gene end by 6 bases; junction bases not matched to a gene: 6. The germline CDR1 and CDR2 sequences are SGHAT and FQNNGV. This CDR3 is 16 amino acids long. CDR3 coding DNA: TGTGCCAGCAGCGTAGGGACTAGCGGGAGGGATAAGACCCAGTACTTC. It is translated as CASSVGTSGRDKTQYF.

On this clone itself: Other DNA sequences in this specimen translate into the identical CDR3. V and J are TRBV27 and TRBJ2-3, with D tentatively TRBD1 (5 bases). Trimming removed 6 bases at V and 0 bases at J, with 13 bases between. Germline CDR1 MNHEY, CDR2 SMNVEV (reference sequence). The CDR3 has 15 amino acids. CDR3 protein: CASSLGAGSTDTQYF. As DNA, the CDR3 is TGTGCCAGCAGCCTTGGGGCAGGGAGCACAGATACGCAGTATTTT.